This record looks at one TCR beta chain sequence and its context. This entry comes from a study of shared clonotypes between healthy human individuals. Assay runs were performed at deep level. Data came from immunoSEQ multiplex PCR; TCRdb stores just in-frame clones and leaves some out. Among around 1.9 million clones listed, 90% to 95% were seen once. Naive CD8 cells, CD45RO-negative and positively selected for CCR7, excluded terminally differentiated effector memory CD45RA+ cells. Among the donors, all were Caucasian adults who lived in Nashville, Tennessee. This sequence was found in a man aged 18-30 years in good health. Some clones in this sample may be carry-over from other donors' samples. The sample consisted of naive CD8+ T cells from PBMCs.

The CDR3 protein is CSARAGGPYEQYF. The CDR3 DNA is TGCAGCGCCCGAGCGGGAGGGCCCTACGAGCAGTACTTC. J is TRBJ2-7 and V is TRBV29-1, with 10 positions matching TRBD2. Germline-derived CDR1 and CDR2 are SQVTM and ANQGSEA. This CDR3 is 13 amino acids long. The trim removed 7 bases at V and 2 bases at J, leaving 5 bases unmatched.